The present T cell receptor beta chain was sequenced within a study of identical twins. Study-wide findings and caveats: Excess sharing by twins proved weaker in beta out-of-frame sequences.

Turning to this clonotype: Its antigen is currently unknown.

Trimming pared 3 bases from V and 3 bases from J, leaving 13 bases between. The CDR3 length is 14 residues. The germline V gene has CDR1 SGHTS and CDR2 YDEGEE. Using its own MiXCR run on the 5' RACE reads, TCRdb lists one record per CDR3 protein. The sample carries about 690,000 distinct CDR3 sequences, 5.5% to 6.5% recorded once. The clonotype originates from a man younger than 30 in good health. Sequenced input: naive T cells sorted from blood. The chain recombines TRBV5-8 with TRBJ2-7; D is ambiguous. CDR3 sequence reads: CASSSFRAVYEQYV. CDR3 bases: TGTGCCAGCAGCTCCTTTCGTGCAGTCTACGAGCAGTACGTC.